These 28 T cell receptor beta chains were sequenced from one sample in a study of T-cell reconstitution after alpha-beta-depleted transplantation in children. Preparation of the TCRbeta library was carried out with unique molecular identifiers. TCRdb re-called the PCR reads through MiXCR, storing one row per CDR3 protein. Here the sample spans about 870,000 distinct CDR3 sequences, roughly 15% being singletons. The sequencing here drew on PBMCs, mostly from graft donor cells, taken 360 days after TCRalphabeta/CD19-depleted stem cell transplant. Receptors were obtained from a male patient younger than 18 who had a stem cell transplant for acute lymphoblastic leukemia, so the T cells may come from the graft donor.

The CDR3 DNA reads as TGCGCCAGCAGCACCCCTGGACTAGCGGTTAGCACAGATACGCAGTATTTT. Amino acids: CASSTPGLAVSTDTQYF. The chain employs TRBV5-1 and TRBJ2-3, with 10 bases matching TRBD2. After removal of 4 bases from V and 0 bases from J, the junction contained 8 bases not matched to a gene. CDR3 length: 17 residues. Germline lookup yields CDR1 SGHRS and CDR2 YFSETQ.

This clonotype was observed a handful of times. This chain links TRBV7-9 with TRBJ2-3; D ambiguous. CDR3 length: 16 residues. Germline-derived CDR1 and CDR2 are SEHNR and FQNEAQ (reference sequence). V lost 4 bases and J lost 2, with 16 bases in between. The CDR3 region has the DNA TGTGCCAGCAGCTCCCTTCGTGGGCCCAACACAGATACGCAGTATTTT. Translation: CASSSLRGPNTDTQYF.

A few counts support this clonotype. The CDR3 coding sequence is TGTGCCACCAGCAGAGATGGGACAGGAAGCGTCCTGACTTTC. Its translation: CATSRDGTGSVLTF. This chain uses TRBV15 with TRBJ2-6; TRBD1 agrees at 8 bases. V shed 0 bases, J shed 12 bases, and the junction held 4 bases outside the gene matches. CDR1 LNHNV and CDR2 YYDKDF come from the germline V gene (reference sequence). This CDR3 is 14 amino acids long.

This clonotype was found many times. The J gene is TRBJ2-2, the V gene TRBV7-9; a possible D gene is TRBD1 (6 bases). V dropped 6 bases and J dropped 1 base, with 9 bases sitting between them. This CDR3 is built from 14 residues. Germline V gene data show CDR1 as SEHNR and CDR2 as FQNEAQ (reference sequence). DNA for the CDR3: TGTGCCAGCAGTTCACAGGGGAACACCGGGGAGCTGTTTTTT. Amino acid sequence: CASSSQGNTGELFF.

V is TRBV4-1 and J is TRBJ2-5, with TRBD2 matching 10 bases. The CDR3 is 16 residues long. V trimming: 3 bases; J trimming: 3 bases; junction bases outside the gene matches: 7. Germline loops: CDR1 MGHRA, CDR2 YSYEKL. In DNA form, the CDR3 reads TGCGCCAGCAGCCAGCCTTTAGCGGGAGGAAAAGAGACCCAGTACTTC. Translation: CASSQPLAGGKETQYF.

This clonotype showed up just a few times. V usage is TRBV12-3 or TRBV12-4 and J usage is TRBJ2-7, with D unresolved. CDR3 length equals 14 residues. With 6 bases removed from V and 4 bases from J, the gap between germline ends came to 16 bases. The CDR3 DNA is TGTGCCAGCAGCCGATCCGGACGGATTTACGAGCAGTACTTC. Translating gives CASSRSGRIYEQYF.

The gene calls are TRBV20-1 and TRBJ2-7, with D possibly being TRBD2 (6 bases). Germline V CDR1 and CDR2: DFQATT, SNEGSKA (reference sequence). V was trimmed by 3 bases and J by 2 bases, leaving 8 bases between them. This CDR3 contains 12 residues. Here the CDR3 reads CSARRGAYEQYF. Written as DNA, the CDR3 is TGCAGTGCTAGGCGCGGGGCCTACGAGCAGTACTTC.

The chain is built from TRBV5-1 and TRBJ2-2; 11 nucleotides line up with TRBD2. Germline CDR1 is SGHRS and CDR2 is YFSETQ. J lost 0 bases, V lost 5 bases, and 12 bases had no gene match. CDR3 length: 19 residues. The CDR3 region is CASRSWTSGRGANTGELFF. CDR3 sequence (DNA): TGCGCCAGCAGGAGCTGGACTAGCGGGCGCGGCGCGAACACCGGGGAGCTGTTTTTT.

This clonotype turned up a few times. The chain is built from TRBV24-1 and TRBJ1-2; TRBD1 might be the D (5 bases). V was pared by 1 base and J by 8 bases, with 16 bases between. CDR1 is KGHDR and CDR2 is SFDVKD in the germline V gene. The length of the CDR3 is 15 residues. CDR3 DNA: TGTGCCACCAGTGATTTCCCCCTTGGGACCCTCGGCTACACCTTC. Translation gives CATSDFPLGTLGYTF.

The V gene is TRBV25-1, the J gene TRBJ2-1; 8 bases line up with TRBD2. V shed 7 bases, J shed 15 bases, and the junction held 8 bases outside the gene matches. Germline CDR1 MGHDK, CDR2 SYGVNS. This CDR3 comprises 11 residues. The CDR3 nucleotides read TGTGCCAGCATTGACCGGGGGGGGCTGTTCTTC. The encoded protein is CASIDRGGLFF.

This clonotype was seen a handful of times. This chain links TRBV27 with TRBJ2-3; TRBD1 aligns across 8 bases. With V trimmed by 6 bases and J by 6 bases, 8 bases remained unmatched. CDR3 length: 14 amino acids. CDR1 is MNHEY and CDR2 is SMNVEV in the germline V gene (reference sequence). This CDR3 is CASSQGQGSDTQYF. CDR3 nucleotide sequence: TGTGCCAGCAGCCAAGGACAGGGTTCGGATACGCAGTATTTT.

This clonotype came up a few times. This chain uses TRBV5-1 with TRBJ2-3, with D uncertain. V lost 1 base and J 3 bases, leaving 9 bases between the germline ends. The germline V gene encodes CDR1 SGHRS and CDR2 YFSETQ. The CDR3 runs to 14 residues. The CDR3 nucleotides read TGCGCCAGCAGCTTGACCGGATTTACAGATACGCAGTATTTT. Translation gives CASSLTGFTDTQYF. The full variable domain, in which reference TRBV5-1 and TRBJ2-3 provide the parts outside the CDR3, is KAGVTQTPRYLIKTRGQQVTLSCSPISGHRSVSWYQQTPGQGLQFLFEYFSETQRNKGNFPGRFSGRQFSNSRSEMNVSTLELGDSALYLCASSLTGFTDTQYFGPGTRLTVL.

This clonotype occurred a few times. This rearrangement joins TRBV7-9 to TRBJ2-3; D gene uncertain. The CDR3 is 12 residues long. The ends were cut back, 7 bases at V and 4 bases at J, with 9 bases in the middle. Germline lookup yields CDR1 SEHNR and CDR2 FQNEAQ (reference sequence). The CDR3: CASNLGPDTQYF. In DNA, the CDR3 is TGTGCCAGCAATTTAGGCCCAGATACGCAGTATTTT.

This clonotype was seen a handful of times. The chain couples TRBV12-3 or TRBV12-4 to TRBJ1-4; D remains ambiguous. CDR3 length: 14 amino acids. V was cut by 6 bases and J by 7 bases, with 15 bases left in between. CDR3 nucleotide sequence: TGTGCCAGCAGCAACGGAGGGAGGTTTGAAAAACTGTTTTTT. Protein product: CASSNGGRFEKLFF.

This clonotype occurred a few times. The chain has TRBV2 and TRBJ2-7; D might be TRBD2 (6 bases). CDR1 and CDR2 from the germline V gene are SNHLY and FYNNEI. The CDR3 length is 14 residues. V lost 1 base and J 2 bases, leaving 9 bases between the germline ends. The chain's CDR3 is CASSEGGKAYEQYF. The CDR3 DNA reads TGTGCCAGCAGTGAAGGCGGGAAAGCCTACGAGCAGTACTTC.

V usage is TRBV11-2 and J usage is TRBJ2-7; the D gene could be TRBD1 or TRBD2 (6 bases each). The CDR3 runs 16 residues. The germline V and J ends were trimmed by 1 base and 4 bases, with 17 bases remaining between them. Per germline, CDR1 SGHAT and CDR2 FQNNGV. CDR3 amino acids: CASSLGNGGREYEQYF. Written as DNA, the CDR3 is TGTGCCAGCAGCTTAGGAAACGGGGGCAGAGAATACGAGCAGTACTTC.

The chain combines TRBV4-1 with TRBJ2-7; a possible D gene is TRBD2 (5 bases). Germline V gene lookup returns CDR1 MGHRA and CDR2 YSYEKL. Trimming removed 0 bases at V and 0 bases at J, with 12 bases between. The CDR3 has 16 residues. In DNA, the CDR3 is TGCGCCAGCAGCCAAGATAGACGGGAACCCTCCTACGAGCAGTACTTC. This gives the protein CASSQDRREPSYEQYF.

This sequence joins TRBV27 and TRBJ2-5; the D gene is possibly TRBD2 (7 bases). The CDR3 runs to 13 residues. Germline assignment: CDR1 MNHEY and CDR2 SMNVEV (reference sequence). The ends were cut back, 1 base at V and 7 bases at J, with 10 bases in the middle. Here the CDR3 DNA reads TGTGCCAGCAGTTTATACAGGGAGGGGACCCAGTACTTC. Its translation: CASSLYREGTQYF.

This chain connects TRBV6-1 to TRBJ2-5, with D perhaps matching TRBD1 or TRBD2 (5 bases each). CDR1 is MNHNS, CDR2 SASEGT, per germline. This CDR3 comprises 12 residues. Trimming took 4 bases from V and 9 from J, leaving 12 bases between them. CDR3 sequence reads: CASSAGAAAQYF. CDR3 DNA sequence: TGTGCCAGCAGTGCCGGGGCCGCGGCCCAGTACTTC.

The table lists this clonotype with many counts. The chain links TRBV6-2 or TRBV6-3 to TRBJ2-1, with TRBD2 identical over 13 bases. CDR3 length: 15 amino acids. Germline V gene sequence: CDR1 MNHEY, CDR2 SVGEGT. J gave up 6 bases and V 5 bases, and 4 bases lay outside the gene matches. Here the CDR3 reads CASSRLAGGFNEQFF. The CDR3 DNA reads TGTGCCAGCAGTAGACTAGCGGGAGGTTTCAATGAGCAGTTCTTC.

J is TRBJ2-2 and V is TRBV27, with 7 bases that match TRBD1. CDR3 length: 14 amino acids. Germline trimming cut 5 bases from V and 7 bases from J; bases unmatched to any gene: 7. CDR1 and CDR2 (germline): MNHEY, SMNVEV (reference sequence). In DNA, the CDR3 is TGTGCCAGCAGTACAGGGGAGAAAGGCGGGGAGCTGTTTTTT. It specifies CASSTGEKGGELFF.

The table lists this clonotype with a few counts. This CDR3 reads CATSEGTSGTEYTGELFF. The DNA of the CDR3 is TGTGCCACCAGTGAGGGGACTAGCGGGACTGAATACACCGGGGAGCTGTTTTTT. The chain couples TRBV24-1 to TRBJ2-2, with TRBD2 matching 13 bases. Per the germline V gene, CDR1 is KGHDR and CDR2 is SFDVKD. The CDR3 spans 18 residues. The trim removed 4 bases at V and 3 bases at J, leaving 7 bases unmatched.

This clonotype was detected only a few times. The chain joins TRBV5-1 to TRBJ2-1, with 8 bases fitting TRBD1. The CDR3 sequence is 15 residues long. Trimming removed 1 base from V and 8 bases from J; junction bases left unmatched: 8. Germline V lookup: CDR1 SGHRS, CDR2 YFSETQ. The CDR3 sequence: CASSLTGGIQDEQFF. The CDR3 region has the DNA TGCGCCAGCAGCTTGACAGGGGGAATACAGGATGAGCAGTTCTTC.

In its sample, this clonotype was seen a few times. The DNA for the CDR3 is TGTGCCAGCAGCTATCGACAGGGTGACCCTGGGGAGCTGTTTTTT. Translated: CASSYRQGDPGELFF. The rearrangement links TRBV7-8 to TRBJ2-2, with TRBD1 matching 7 bases. Trimming took 4 bases from V and 8 from J; bases not matched to a gene: 10. CDR1 SGHVS and CDR2 FQNEAQ come from the germline V gene. The CDR3 is 15 residues long. Filled out from reference TRBV7-8 and TRBJ2-2, the complete variable domain reads GAGVSQSPRYKVAKRGQDVALRCDPISGHVSLFWYQQALGQGPEFLTYFQNEAQLDKSGLPSDRFFAERPEGSVSTLKIQRTQQEDSAVYLCASSYRQGDPGELFFGEGSRLTVL.

This clonotype was recorded a few times. The chain joins TRBV5-6 to TRBJ1-5; 7 positions agree with TRBD1. Trimming removed 0 bases from V and 4 bases from J; junction bases left unmatched: 4. Germline assignment: CDR1 SGHDT and CDR2 YYEEEE. The CDR3 is 15 amino acids. The CDR3 DNA follows: TGTGCCAGCAGCTTGGGGGACAGCGATAATCAGCCCCAGCATTTT. It encodes CASSLGDSDNQPQHF.

The CDR3 loop is CASSSRQGMNTEAFF. CDR3 in DNA: TGTGCCAGCAGCTCGAGACAGGGGATGAACACTGAAGCTTTCTTT. The chain combines TRBV9 with TRBJ1-1; 8 positions agree with TRBD1. V trimming: 4 bases; J trimming: 0 bases; junction bases outside the gene matches: 5. The germline CDR1 and CDR2 sequences are SGDLS and YYNGEE. The CDR3 extends over 15 amino acids.

This clonotype has a count of ten or more. The rearrangement joins TRBV28 to TRBJ2-2; D is undetermined. This CDR3 is 12 amino acids long. Trimming removed 2 bases at V and 6 bases at J, with 4 bases between. Germline CDR1 reads MDHEN; CDR2 reads SYDVKM. Here the CDR3 reads CASSLAPGELFF. CDR3 coding DNA: TGTGCCAGCAGTTTAGCCCCCGGGGAGCTGTTTTTT.

The rearrangement joins TRBV29-1 to TRBJ2-2; the match to TRBD2 covers 7 bases. Germline assignment: CDR1 SQVTM and CDR2 ANQGSEA. V lost 6 bases, J lost 5 bases, and 9 bases stayed unmatched. The CDR3 length is 14 residues. The CDR3 DNA reads TGCAGCGTGGAAAGGGTCGGGGGGACCGGGGAGCTGTTTTTT. It yields the protein CSVERVGGTGELFF.